This T cell receptor (beta chain) appears in the sequencing data of a study of identical twins. It was template switching that added a universal primer site, and there were unique molecular identifiers on the cDNA. Each CDR3 protein gets one entry after TCRdb re-called the 5' RACE reads with MiXCR. Here the sample spans about 430,000 distinct CDR3 sequences, less than 20% being singletons. From germline, CDR1 is MDHEN and CDR2 SYDVKM. This CDR3 is 15 amino acids long. Trimming took 5 bases from V and 3 from J, leaving 14 bases between them. This clonotype came up many times. What it recognizes is unknown. General observations from the study: An excess of low generation probability was shown by twin-shared out-of-frame alpha sequences. For monozygotic twins, models underestimated out-of-frame TCR alpha sharing.

The sample taken for sequencing was naive T cells sorted from blood. The chain carries TRBV28 and TRBJ2-1; D assignment may be TRBD1 or TRBD2 (5 bases each). This receptor was obtained from a man aged 50 to 59 in good health. CDR3 sequence reads: CASSPEGTDYNEQFF. The CDR3 nucleotides are TGTGCCAGCAGTCCCGAAGGGACGGACTACAATGAGCAGTTCTTC.